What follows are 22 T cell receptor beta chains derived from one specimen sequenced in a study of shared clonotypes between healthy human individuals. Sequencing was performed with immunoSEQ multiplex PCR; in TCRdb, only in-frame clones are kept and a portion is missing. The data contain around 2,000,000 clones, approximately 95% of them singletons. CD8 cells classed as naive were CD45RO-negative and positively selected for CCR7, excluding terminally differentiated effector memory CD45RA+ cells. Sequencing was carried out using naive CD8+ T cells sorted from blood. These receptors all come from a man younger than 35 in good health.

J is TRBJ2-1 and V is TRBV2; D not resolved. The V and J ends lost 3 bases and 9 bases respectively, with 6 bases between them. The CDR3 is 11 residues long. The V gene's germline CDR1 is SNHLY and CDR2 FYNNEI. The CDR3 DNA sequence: TGTGCCAGCAGTGACACTACTGAGCAGTTCTTC. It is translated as CASSDTTEQFF.

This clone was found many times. The CDR3 DNA reads as TGTGCCAGCAGCTTGACAGGGGGCGGCCAGTATGGCTACACCTTC. Protein: CASSLTGGGQYGYTF. V is TRBV7-9 and J is TRBJ1-2; TRBD1 agrees at 10 bases. Losses at the gene ends were 3 bases for V and 5 bases for J; bases not matched to a gene: 6. Germline CDR1 is SEHNR and CDR2 is FQNEAQ (reference sequence). The CDR3 has 15 residues.

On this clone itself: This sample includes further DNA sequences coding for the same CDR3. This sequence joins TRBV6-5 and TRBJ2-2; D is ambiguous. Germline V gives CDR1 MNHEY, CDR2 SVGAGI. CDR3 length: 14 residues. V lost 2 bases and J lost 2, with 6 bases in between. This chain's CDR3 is CASSYGRNTGELFF. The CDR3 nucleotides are TGTGCCAGCAGTTACGGACGCAACACCGGGGAGCTGTTTTTT.

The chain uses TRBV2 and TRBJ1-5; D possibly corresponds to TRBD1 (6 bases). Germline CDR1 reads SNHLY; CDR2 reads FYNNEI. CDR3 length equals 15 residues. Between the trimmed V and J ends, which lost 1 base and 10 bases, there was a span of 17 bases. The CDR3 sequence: CASSEGRQGFLPQHF. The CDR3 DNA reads TGTGCCAGCAGTGAAGGTCGCCAGGGGTTCCTACCCCAGCATTTT.

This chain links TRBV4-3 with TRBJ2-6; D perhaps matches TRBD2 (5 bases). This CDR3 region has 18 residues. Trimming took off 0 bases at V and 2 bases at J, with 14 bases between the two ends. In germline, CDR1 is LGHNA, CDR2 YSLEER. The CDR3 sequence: CASSQDLWGVTGANVLTF. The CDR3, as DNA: TGCGCCAGCAGCCAAGATCTTTGGGGAGTAACTGGGGCCAACGTCCTGACTTTC.

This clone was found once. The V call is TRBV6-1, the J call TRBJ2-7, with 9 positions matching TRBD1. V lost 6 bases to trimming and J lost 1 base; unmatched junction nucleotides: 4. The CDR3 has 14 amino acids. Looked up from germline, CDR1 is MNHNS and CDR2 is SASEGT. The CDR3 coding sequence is TGTGCCAGCAGCCACAGGGGGCTTTCCTACGAGCAGTACTTC. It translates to CASSHRGLSYEQYF.

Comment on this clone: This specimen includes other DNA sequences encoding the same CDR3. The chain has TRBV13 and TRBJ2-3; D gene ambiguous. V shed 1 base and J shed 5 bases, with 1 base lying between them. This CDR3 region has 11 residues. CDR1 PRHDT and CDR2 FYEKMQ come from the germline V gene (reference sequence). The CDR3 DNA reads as TGTGCCAGCAGCTTAGAAGATACGCAGTATTTT. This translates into CASSLEDTQYF.

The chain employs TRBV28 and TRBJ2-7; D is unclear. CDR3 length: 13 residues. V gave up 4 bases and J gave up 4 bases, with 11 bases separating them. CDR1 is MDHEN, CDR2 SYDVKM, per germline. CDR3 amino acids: CASSSDNIYEQYF. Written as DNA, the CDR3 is TGTGCCAGCAGTTCTGATAACATTTACGAGCAGTACTTC.

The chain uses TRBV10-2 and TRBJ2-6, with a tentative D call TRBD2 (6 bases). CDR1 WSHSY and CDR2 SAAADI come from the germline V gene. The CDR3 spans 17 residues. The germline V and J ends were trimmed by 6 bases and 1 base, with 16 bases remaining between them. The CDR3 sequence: CASSVGGVGSGANVLTF. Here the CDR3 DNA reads TGCGCCAGCAGCGTAGGCGGGGTTGGATCTGGGGCCAACGTCCTGACTTTC.

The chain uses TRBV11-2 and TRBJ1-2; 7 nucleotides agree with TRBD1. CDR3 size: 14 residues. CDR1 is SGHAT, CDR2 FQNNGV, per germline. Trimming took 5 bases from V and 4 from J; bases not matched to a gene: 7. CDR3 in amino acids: CASSPQGGPYGYTF. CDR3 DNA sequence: TGTGCCAGCAGCCCCCAGGGGGGCCCCTATGGCTACACCTTC.

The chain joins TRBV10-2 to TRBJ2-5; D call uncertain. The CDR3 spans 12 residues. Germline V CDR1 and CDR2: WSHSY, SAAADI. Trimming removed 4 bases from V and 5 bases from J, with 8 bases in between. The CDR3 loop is CASSVVRETQYF. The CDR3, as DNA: TGCGCCAGCAGTGTGGTTAGGGAGACCCAGTACTTC.

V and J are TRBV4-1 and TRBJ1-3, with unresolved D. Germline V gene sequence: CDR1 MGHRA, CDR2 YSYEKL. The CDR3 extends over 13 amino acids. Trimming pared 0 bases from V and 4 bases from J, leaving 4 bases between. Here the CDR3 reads CASSQEQGNTIYF. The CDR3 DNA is TGCGCCAGCAGCCAAGAACAGGGAAACACCATATATTTT.

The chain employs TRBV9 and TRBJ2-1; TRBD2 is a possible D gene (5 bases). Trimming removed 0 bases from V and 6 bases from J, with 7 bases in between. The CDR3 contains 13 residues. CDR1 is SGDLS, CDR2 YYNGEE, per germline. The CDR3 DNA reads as TGTGCCAGCAGCGTAGTTACTAGCAATGAGCAGTTCTTC. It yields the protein CASSVVTSNEQFF. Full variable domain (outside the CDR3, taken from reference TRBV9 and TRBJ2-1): DSGVTQTPKHLITATGQRVTLRCSPRSGDLSVYWYQQSLDQGLQFLIQYYNGEERAKGNILERFSAQQFPDLHSELNLSSLELGDSALYFCASSVVTSNEQFFGPGTRLTVL.

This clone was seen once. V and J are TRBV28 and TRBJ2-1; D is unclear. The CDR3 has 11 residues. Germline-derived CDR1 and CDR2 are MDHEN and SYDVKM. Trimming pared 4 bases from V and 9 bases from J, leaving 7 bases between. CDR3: CASSWSSEQFF. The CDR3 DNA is TGTGCCAGCAGTTGGTCGAGTGAGCAGTTCTTC.

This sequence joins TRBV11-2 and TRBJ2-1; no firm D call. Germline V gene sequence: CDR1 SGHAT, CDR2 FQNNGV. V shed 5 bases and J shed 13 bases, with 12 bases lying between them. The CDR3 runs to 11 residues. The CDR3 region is CASSLVPIQFF. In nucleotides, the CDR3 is TGTGCCAGCAGCCTAGTCCCCATTCAGTTCTTC. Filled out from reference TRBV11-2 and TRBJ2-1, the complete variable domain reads EAGVAQSPRYKIIEKRQSVAFWCNPISGHATLYWYQQILGQGPKLLIQFQNNGVVDDSQLPKDRFSAERLKGVDSTLKIQPAKLEDSAVYLCASSLVPIQFFGPGTRLTVL.

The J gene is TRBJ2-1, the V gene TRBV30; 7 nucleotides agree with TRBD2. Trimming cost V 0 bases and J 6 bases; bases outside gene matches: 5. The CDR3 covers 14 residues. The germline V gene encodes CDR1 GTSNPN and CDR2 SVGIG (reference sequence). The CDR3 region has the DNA TGTGCCTGGAGTGTAACTGGCGGGAGCAATGAGCAGTTCTTC. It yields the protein CAWSVTGGSNEQFF.

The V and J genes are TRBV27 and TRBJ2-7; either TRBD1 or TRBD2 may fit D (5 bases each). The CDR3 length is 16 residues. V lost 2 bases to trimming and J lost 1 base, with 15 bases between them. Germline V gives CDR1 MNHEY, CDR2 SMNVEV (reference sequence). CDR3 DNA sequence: TGTGCCAGCAGTTTAGGCCCCGGGACGGAATCCTACGAGCAGTACTTC. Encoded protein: CASSLGPGTESYEQYF.

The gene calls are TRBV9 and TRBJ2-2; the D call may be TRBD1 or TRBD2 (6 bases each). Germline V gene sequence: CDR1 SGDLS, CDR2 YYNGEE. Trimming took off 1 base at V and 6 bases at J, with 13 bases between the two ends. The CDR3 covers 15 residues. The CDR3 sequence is CASSVPGAEAGELFF. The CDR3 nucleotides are TGTGCCAGCAGCGTACCGGGGGCAGAGGCCGGGGAGCTGTTTTTT. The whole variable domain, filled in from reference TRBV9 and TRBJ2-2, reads DSGVTQTPKHLITATGQRVTLRCSPRSGDLSVYWYQQSLDQGLQFLIQYYNGEERAKGNILERFSAQQFPDLHSELNLSSLELGDSALYFCASSVPGAEAGELFFGEGSRLTVL.

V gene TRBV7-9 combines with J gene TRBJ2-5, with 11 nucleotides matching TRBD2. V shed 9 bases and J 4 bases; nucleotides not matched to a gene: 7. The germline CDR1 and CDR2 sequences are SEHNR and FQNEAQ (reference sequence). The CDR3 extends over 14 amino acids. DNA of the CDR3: TGTGCCAGTTCACTAGCGGGAGTTGCAGAGACCCAGTACTTC. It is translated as CASSLAGVAETQYF.

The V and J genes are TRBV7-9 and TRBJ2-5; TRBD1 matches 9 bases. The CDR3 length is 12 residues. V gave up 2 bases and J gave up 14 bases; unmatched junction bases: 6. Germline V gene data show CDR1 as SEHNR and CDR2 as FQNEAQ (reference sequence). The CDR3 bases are TGTGCCAGCAGCTTATCGGGACAGGGACTTTACTTC. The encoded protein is CASSLSGQGLYF.

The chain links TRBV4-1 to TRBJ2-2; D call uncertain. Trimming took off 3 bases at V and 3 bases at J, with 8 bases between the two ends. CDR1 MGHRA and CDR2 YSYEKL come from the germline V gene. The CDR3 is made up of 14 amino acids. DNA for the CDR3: TGCGCCAGCAGCCAGCGACGGGACACCGGGGAGCTGTTTTTT. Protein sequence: CASSQRRDTGELFF.

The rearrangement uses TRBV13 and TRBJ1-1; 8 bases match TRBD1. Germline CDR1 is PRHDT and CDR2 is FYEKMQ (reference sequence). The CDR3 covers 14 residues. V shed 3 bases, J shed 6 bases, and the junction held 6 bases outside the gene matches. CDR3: CASSFPDRAPEAFF. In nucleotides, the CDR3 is TGTGCCAGCAGCTTCCCGGACAGGGCGCCTGAAGCTTTCTTT.